A selection of T cell receptor beta chains follows, all from one sample in a study of cytomegalovirus exposure and HLA in healthy donors. Sequencing was performed with immunoSEQ multiplex PCR; in TCRdb, only in-frame clones are kept and a portion is missing. The table lists over 150,000 clones, around three quarters of them singletons, with approximately 1.5% in the top ten. The sample was PBMCs. The origin of the receptors is a young woman in good health and CMV-seronegative. Each CDR3 is given with its conserved first and last residue. The order of the fields is J gene, V gene, CDR3 length, clone size, D gene, CDR3 DNA, CDR3 protein. D genes are given only for firm matches. Where a row states a size, it is once, few, many or the class of an expanded clone; other rows omit it.

J gene: TRBJ1-5
V gene: TRBV2
CDR3 length: 14
clone size: NA
D gene: TRBD1
CDR3 DNA: TGTGCCAGCAGTTTGGGACAGGGTACCCAGCCCCAGCATTTT
CDR3 protein: CASSLGQGTQPQHF

J gene: TRBJ2-7
V gene: TRBV18
CDR3 length: 15
clone size: NA
D gene: TRBD1
CDR3 DNA: TGTGCCAGCTCACCTCCCCCACAGGGGATTAACGAGCAGTACTTC
CDR3 protein: CASSPPPQGINEQYF

J gene: TRBJ2-5
V gene: TRBV6-6
CDR3 length: 14
clone size: few
D gene: TRBD1
CDR3 DNA: TGTGCCAGCAGTTTGGGACAGTACCAAGAGACCCAGTACTTC
CDR3 protein: CASSLGQYQETQYF

J gene: TRBJ2-3
V gene: TRBV5-1
CDR3 length: 16
clone size: NA
D gene: TRBD1
CDR3 DNA: TGCGCCAGCAGCTTGGTTGCAGGGGGCGGCACAGATACGCAGTATTTT
CDR3 protein: CASSLVAGGGTDTQYF

J gene: TRBJ2-7
V gene: TRBV2
CDR3 length: 15
clone size: few
D gene: TRBD1
CDR3 DNA: TGTGCCAGCAGTGCAAACAGGGGGCACAAGTACGAGCAGTACTTC
CDR3 protein: CASSANRGHKYEQYF

J gene: TRBJ2-7
V gene: TRBV27
CDR3 length: 14
clone size: NA
D gene: TRBD2
CDR3 DNA: TGTGCCAGCAGTTCGGGACTAACAAACTACGAGCAGTACTTC
CDR3 protein: CASSSGLTNYEQYF

J gene: TRBJ2-3
V gene: TRBV6-1
CDR3 length: 15
clone size: NA
D gene: NA
CDR3 DNA: TGTGCCAGCAGTGAACGGGCAGGGAACACAGATACGCAGTATTTT
CDR3 protein: CASSERAGNTDTQYF

J gene: TRBJ2-1
V gene: TRBV25-1
CDR3 length: 15
clone size: NA
D gene: TRBD2
CDR3 DNA: TGTGCCAGCAGCCTTAGCGGGAGCTCCTACAATGAGCAGTTCTTC
CDR3 protein: CASSLSGSSYNEQFF

J gene: TRBJ2-3
V gene: TRBV7-2
CDR3 length: 15
clone size: NA
D gene: TRBD2
CDR3 DNA: TGTGCCAGCAGCTTAGCGTCGGCGGGGGGGTATACGCAGTATTTT
CDR3 protein: CASSLASAGGYTQYF

J gene: TRBJ1-1
V gene: TRBV6-1
CDR3 length: 14
clone size: few
D gene: TRBD1
CDR3 DNA: TGTGCCAGCAGTTCCCGACAGGGGAACACTGAAGCTTTCTTT
CDR3 protein: CASSSRQGNTEAFF

J gene: TRBJ1-1
V gene: TRBV5-1
CDR3 length: 12
clone size: NA
D gene: NA
CDR3 DNA: TGCGCCAGCAGCTTGCCAGGGTTGGAAGCTTTCTTT
CDR3 protein: CASSLPGLEAFF

J gene: TRBJ1-2
V gene: TRBV14
CDR3 length: 18
clone size: NA
D gene: NA
CDR3 DNA: TGTGCCAGCAGCCAAGATCAGGTTCACAGCCCAGCTAACTATGGCTACACCTTC
CDR3 protein: CASSQDQVHSPANYGYTF